This is a list of T cell receptor beta chains from one sample in a study of cytomegalovirus exposure and HLA in healthy donors. TCRdb keeps only in-frame clones here, not all; method: immunoSEQ multiplex PCR. The sample includes about 170,000 clones, approximately 72% of them seen just once. Sequenced sample: PBMCs. The receptors derive from a human donor in good health. Each CDR3 is given with its conserved first and last residue. The D gene is left open where the match is weak. Clone size appears in some rows only: once, few, many, or a class for an expanded clone.

clone_size	d_call	j_call	v_call	cdr3_aa	cdr3_nt
NA	TRBD2	TRBJ2-3	TRBV5-6	CASSLLSGGIYTQYF	TGTGCCAGCAGCTTGCTTAGCGGGGGGATATATACGCAGTATTTT
NA	NA	TRBJ2-3	TRBV6-6	CASSPVTDTQYF	TGTGCCAGCAGCCCAGTCACAGATACGCAGTATTTT
NA	NA	TRBJ2-3	TRBV11-3	CASSLRPGTDTQYF	TGTGCCAGCAGCTTACGTCCAGGGACAGATACGCAGTATTTT
NA	TRBD2	TRBJ2-5	TRBV7-8	CASSLLLAGGQETQYF	TGTGCCAGCAGCTTATTACTGGCGGGGGGGCAAGAGACCCAGTACTTC
NA	NA	TRBJ2-3	TRBV5-1	CASRLLLRGVTDTQYF	TGCGCCAGCAGACTCCTTTTGCGGGGAGTCACAGATACGCAGTATTTT
NA	NA	TRBJ1-1	TRBV10-1	CASSEGWASAEAFF	TGCGCCAGCAGTGAGGGTTGGGCCTCCGCTGAAGCTTTCTTT
once	NA	TRBJ1-2	TRBV7-8	CASSLAGEGHGYTF	TGTGCCAGCAGCTTGGCAGGGGAGGGGCATGGCTACACCTTC
once	TRBD1	TRBJ1-1	TRBV19	CASGRGRDMNTEAFF	TGTGCCAGTGGTAGGGGGCGAGACATGAACACTGAAGCTTTCTTT
few	NA	TRBJ1-6	TRBV7-2	CASIISSSYNSPLHF	TGTGCCAGCATCATATCTAGCTCCTATAATTCACCCCTCCACTTT
NA	NA	TRBJ1-1	TRBV29-1	CSLGRADIMNTEAFF	TGCAGCCTAGGCAGGGCCGACATCATGAACACTGAAGCTTTCTTT
NA	TRBD1	TRBJ2-1	TRBV19	CASSPRDRGEQFF	TGTGCCAGTAGTCCCCGGGACAGGGGTGAGCAGTTCTTC
NA	TRBD2	TRBJ2-3	TRBV13	CASSSGTSGADTQYF	TGTGCCAGCAGTTCCGGGACTAGCGGGGCAGATACGCAGTATTTT
NA	NA	TRBJ1-1	TRBV5-1	CASSLEVGTEAFF	TGCGCCAGCAGCTTAGAGGTCGGCACTGAAGCTTTCTTT
few	TRBD1	TRBJ1-5	TRBV30	CAWSTGGQNQPQHF	TGTGCCTGGAGTACTGGGGGACAGAATCAGCCCCAGCATTTT
once	TRBD1	TRBJ2-2	TRBV5-4	CASSPQGKAGELFF	TGTGCCAGCAGCCCACAGGGGAAGGCCGGGGAGCTGTTTTTT
NA	TRBD2	TRBJ2-1	TRBV9	CASSVRLAGFNEQFF	TGTGCCAGCAGCGTTAGACTAGCGGGGTTTAATGAGCAGTTCTTC
few	TRBD1	TRBJ2-1	TRBV6-6	CASTRQGRDEQFF	TGTGCCAGCACCCGACAGGGGCGGGATGAGCAGTTCTTC
few	NA	TRBJ1-2	TRBV6-6	CATRRGGYTF	TGTGCCACGAGACGGGGTGGCTACACCTTC
NA	TRBD1	TRBJ2-1	TRBV27	CASSSRDSPRGEQFF	TGTGCCAGCAGTTCCCGGGACAGCCCTAGAGGTGAGCAGTTCTTC
NA	TRBD1	TRBJ2-7	TRBV7-9	CASSLVGTGGSPYEQYF	TGTGCCAGCAGCTTAGTTGGTACAGGGGGTAGTCCCTACGAGCAGTACTTC
NA	NA	TRBJ2-3	TRBV11-1	CASSPQGGGGPTDTQYF	TGTGCCAGCAGCCCACAGGGGGGAGGGGGCCCCACAGATACGCAGTATTTT
few	NA	TRBJ1-5	TRBV9	CASSVLVGGNQPQHF	TGTGCCAGCAGCGTCCTAGTAGGCGGCAATCAGCCCCAGCATTTT
NA	TRBD2	TRBJ2-3	TRBV6-4	CASSDPGGGTQYF	TGTGCCAGCAGTGACCCGGGAGGGGGTACGCAGTATTTT
once	NA	TRBJ1-4	TRBV7-9	CASSLGSPIQGSEKLFF	TGTGCCAGCAGCTTGGGGTCCCCCATCCAGGGATCGGAAAAACTGTTTTTT
once	TRBD2	TRBJ2-4	TRBV4-1	CASSQDAGGQAKNIQYF	TGCGCCAGCAGCCAAGATGCGGGGGGGCAAGCCAAAAACATTCAGTACTTC
few	NA	TRBJ2-3	TRBV21-1	CASSKAPLERIDTQYF	TGTGCCAGCAGCAAAGCGCCTCTAGAGAGGATAGATACGCAGTATTTT
NA	NA	TRBJ1-6	TRBV19	CASSFLQGGNNSPLHF	TGTGCCAGTAGTTTTCTGCAGGGCGGAAATAATTCACCCCTCCACTTT
NA	TRBD1	TRBJ1-6	TRBV7-3	CASSMQGGNSPLHF	TGTGCCAGCAGCATGCAGGGGGGTAATTCACCCCTCCACTTT
NA	TRBD2	TRBJ2-5	TRBV30	CAWTLPGGAGTQYF	TGTGCCTGGACCCTCCCGGGGGGGGCGGGGACCCAGTACTTC
NA	TRBD2	TRBJ2-7	TRBV7-9	CASSSPKRGGLPYEQYF	TGTGCCAGCAGCTCCCCAAAGCGGGGGGGCCTTCCATACGAGCAGTACTTC
NA	TRBD1	TRBJ2-1	TRBV11-2	CASSGVGGTGGLNEQFF	TGTGCCAGCAGCGGAGTTGGGGGGACAGGGGGTCTCAATGAGCAGTTCTTC
few	NA	TRBJ2-3	TRBV9	CASSPQEGFTDTQYF	TGTGCCAGCAGCCCCCAGGAGGGGTTCACAGATACGCAGTATTTT
NA	TRBD1	TRBJ2-5	TRBV11-2	CASRATGGGPETQYF	TGTGCCAGCAGAGCGACAGGGGGAGGTCCGGAGACCCAGTACTTC
NA	NA	TRBJ2-5	TRBV6-4	CASSVEGGETQYF	TGTGCCAGCAGTGTGGAGGGCGGTGAGACCCAGTACTTC
few	NA	TRBJ1-1	TRBV6-5	CASGGGGDTEAFF	TGTGCCAGCGGCGGTGGAGGCGACACTGAAGCTTTCTTT
few	NA	TRBJ1-1	TRBV5-1	CASSLQGNTEAFF	TGCGCCAGCAGCTTACAGGGGAACACTGAAGCTTTCTTT
NA	TRBD1	TRBJ2-1	TRBV30	CAWSVIRQGTGYHNEQFF	TGTGCCTGGAGTGTAATTCGACAGGGGACAGGGTACCACAATGAGCAGTTCTTC
once	TRBD2	TRBJ2-7	TRBV30	CAWSELAGGNEQYF	TGTGCCTGGAGCGAACTAGCGGGGGGAAACGAGCAGTACTTC
NA	NA	TRBJ1-6	TRBV2	CASSERSGSDSPLHF	TGTGCCAGCAGTGAAAGGTCCGGGAGTGATTCACCCCTCCACTTT
NA	NA	TRBJ1-1	TRBV5-8	CASSLAASGEAFF	TGTGCCAGCAGCTTGGCCGCTAGCGGTGAAGCTTTCTTT
NA	NA	TRBJ2-1	TRBV19	CASEGVKGGEQFF	TGTGCCAGTGAGGGGGTAAAGGGTGGTGAGCAGTTCTTC
NA	TRBD2	TRBJ2-1	TRBV7-3	CASSLAGGLYNEQFF	TGTGCCAGCAGCTTAGCGGGGGGACTCTACAATGAGCAGTTCTTC
NA	NA	TRBJ2-5	TRBV7-8	CASSLGLQETQYF	TGTGCCAGCAGCTTAGGCCTACAAGAGACCCAGTACTTC